This T cell receptor beta chain was profiled in a study of cytomegalovirus exposure and HLA in healthy donors. Study-wide results and limits: High sensitivity and specificity were reportedly achieved when the classifier diagnosed cytomegalovirus status.

Trimming stripped 2 bases from V and 2 bases from J, with 15 bases between. The germline gives CDR1 LGHNA, CDR2 YNFKEQ. The CDR3 has 17 residues. For this clone: Antigen: not known.

The PCR used 60 Vbeta and 13 Jbeta primers. Repertoires were generated with immunoSEQ multiplex PCR, while TCRdb's copy carries only in-frame clones and drops some. Here the sample spans around 88,000 clones, less than 85% being singletons. The chain has TRBV4-2 and TRBJ1-4, with D perhaps matching TRBD1 (6 bases). The specimen was PBMCs. The source of this sequence is a male donor in good health and CMV-seronegative. DNA for the CDR3: TGTGCCAGCAGCCAATTAAAGGGGGTCACCACTAATGAAAAACTGTTTTTT. This translates into CASSQLKGVTTNEKLFF.